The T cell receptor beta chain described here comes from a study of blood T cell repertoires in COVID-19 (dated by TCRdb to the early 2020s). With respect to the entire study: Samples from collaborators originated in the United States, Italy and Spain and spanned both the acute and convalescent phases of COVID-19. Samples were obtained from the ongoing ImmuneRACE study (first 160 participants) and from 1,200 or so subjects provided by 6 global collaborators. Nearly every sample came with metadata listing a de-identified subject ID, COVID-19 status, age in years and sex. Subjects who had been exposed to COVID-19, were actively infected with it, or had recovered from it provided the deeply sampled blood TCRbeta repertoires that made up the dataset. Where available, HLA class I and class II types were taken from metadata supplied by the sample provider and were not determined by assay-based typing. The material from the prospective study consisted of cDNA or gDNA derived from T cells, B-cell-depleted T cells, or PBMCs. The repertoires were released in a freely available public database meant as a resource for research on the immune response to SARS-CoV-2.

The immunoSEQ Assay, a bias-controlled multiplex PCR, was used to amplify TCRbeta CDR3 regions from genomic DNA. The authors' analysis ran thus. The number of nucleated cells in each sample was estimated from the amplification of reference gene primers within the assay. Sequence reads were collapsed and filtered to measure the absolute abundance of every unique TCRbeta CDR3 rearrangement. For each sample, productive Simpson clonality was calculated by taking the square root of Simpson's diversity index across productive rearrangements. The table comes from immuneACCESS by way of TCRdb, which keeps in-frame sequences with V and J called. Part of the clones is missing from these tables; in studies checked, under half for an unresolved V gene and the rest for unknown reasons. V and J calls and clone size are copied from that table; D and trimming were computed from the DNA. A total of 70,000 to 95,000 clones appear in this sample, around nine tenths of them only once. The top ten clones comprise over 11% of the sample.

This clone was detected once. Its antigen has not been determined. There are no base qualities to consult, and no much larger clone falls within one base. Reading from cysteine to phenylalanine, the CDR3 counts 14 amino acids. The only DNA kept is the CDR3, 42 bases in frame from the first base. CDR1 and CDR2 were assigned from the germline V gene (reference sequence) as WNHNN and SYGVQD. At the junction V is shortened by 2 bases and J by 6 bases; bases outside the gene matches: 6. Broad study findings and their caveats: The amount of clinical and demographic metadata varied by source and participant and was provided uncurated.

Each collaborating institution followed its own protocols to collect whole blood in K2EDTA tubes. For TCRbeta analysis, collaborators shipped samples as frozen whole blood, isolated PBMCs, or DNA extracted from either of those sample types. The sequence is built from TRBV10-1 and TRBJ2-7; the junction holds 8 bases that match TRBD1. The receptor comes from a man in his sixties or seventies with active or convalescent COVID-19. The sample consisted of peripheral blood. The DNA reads TGCGCCAGCAGTGAGCCGGGACAGGTCTCCGAGCAGTACTTC. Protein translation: CASSEPGQVSEQYF.